These 24 T cell receptor beta chains were all obtained from the same sample, sequenced in a study of blood T cell repertoires in COVID-19 (dated by TCRdb to the early 2020s). The library was obtained by the immunoSEQ multiplex PCR assay. TCRdb mirrors the immuneACCESS table, restricted to in-frame sequences. Some clones are absent from its copies; in checked studies, under half trace to an unresolved V gene, and the reason for the others is unknown. Counted in this sample were 250,000 to 300,000 clones; around 84% of them appeared once. The ten largest clones add up to 15% to 19% of the sample. The sequencing sample was made of PBMCs or T cells enriched from blood (not recorded which). Source of these receptors: a man aged 18 to 29 who had recovered from COVID-19.

The CDR3 here is CASSIGPGLYQPQHF. As DNA, the CDR3 is TGTGCCAGTAGTATAGGCCCAGGGTTATACCAGCCCCAGCATTTT. This sequence joins TRBV19 and TRBJ1-5, with D maybe TRBD1 (5 bases). Germline-derived CDR1 and CDR2 are LNHDA and SQIVND (reference sequence). CDR3 length: 15 amino acids. V gave up 1 base and J gave up 7 bases, with 14 bases separating them.

The chain links TRBV4-1 to TRBJ2-3, with a possible D match to TRBD2 (5 bases). Per germline, CDR1 MGHRA and CDR2 YSYEKL. Trimming left V 0 bases short and J 5 bases short, with 9 bases between. The CDR3 covers 14 residues. This CDR3 reads CASSQDTGGDTQYF. The CDR3 bases are TGCGCCAGCAGCCAAGATACCGGAGGAGATACGCAGTATTTT.

This sequence joins TRBV2 and TRBJ1-5, with D perhaps matching TRBD1 (6 bases). This CDR3 comprises 16 residues. The V and J ends lost 2 bases and 6 bases respectively, with 17 bases between them. Germline CDR1 and CDR2: SNHLY and FYNNEI. The CDR3 DNA is TGTGCCAGCAGTGAAACTGGGACAACAACAGGTCAGCCCCAGCATTTT. Its translation is CASSETGTTTGQPQHF.

This rearrangement joins TRBV19 to TRBJ1-2; TRBD1 is a possible D gene (6 bases). Germline V gene sequence: CDR1 LNHDA, CDR2 SQIVND (reference sequence). The CDR3 spans 15 residues. V gave up 5 bases and J gave up 1 base, with 14 bases separating them. The CDR3 loop is CASSFWDIDNYGYTF. The CDR3 coding sequence is TGTGCCAGTAGTTTCTGGGACATCGATAACTATGGCTACACCTTC.

The J gene is TRBJ1-2, the V gene TRBV30; 7 positions agree with TRBD1. J gave up 4 bases and V 3 bases, and 5 bases lay outside the gene matches. From germline, CDR1 is GTSNPN and CDR2 SVGIG (reference sequence). CDR3 length equals 13 residues. This CDR3 is CAWSEQGIYGYTF. CDR3 DNA sequence: TGTGCCTGGAGCGAACAGGGGATCTATGGCTACACCTTC.

The genes are TRBV10-3 and TRBJ1-5; 9 bases are shared with TRBD1. Germline lookup yields CDR1 ENHRY and CDR2 SYGVKD. CDR3 length equals 13 residues. V trimming: 11 bases; J trimming: 4 bases; junction bases outside the gene matches: 6. CDR3 region: CAVRTGENQPQHF. The CDR3, as DNA: TGTGCCGTACGGACAGGGGAAAATCAGCCCCAGCATTTT.

The chain is built from TRBV27 and TRBJ2-3; 9 nucleotides match TRBD2. The germline V gene encodes CDR1 MNHEY and CDR2 SMNVEV (reference sequence). CDR3 size: 16 residues. The V gene end was trimmed by 4 bases and the J gene end by 4 bases; junction bases not matched to a gene: 9. The CDR3 spells CASSSPSGMTADTQYF. The CDR3 DNA reads TGTGCCAGCAGTTCCCCTAGCGGGATGACGGCAGATACGCAGTATTTT.

This clone was seen only once. The V and J genes are TRBV5-1 and TRBJ2-5; D possibly corresponds to TRBD1 (6 bases). The CDR3 consists of 16 residues. From germline, CDR1 is SGHRS and CDR2 YFSETQ. Trimming took off 0 bases at V and 5 bases at J, with 17 bases between the two ends. CDR3 in DNA: TGCGCCAGCAGCTTGGGGGGACAAAGCCCCCGGGAGACCCAGTACTTC. Its translation is CASSLGGQSPRETQYF.

The V call is TRBV10-3, the J call TRBJ2-4, with D maybe TRBD1 (7 bases). The ends were cut back, 0 bases at V and 8 bases at J, with 14 bases in the middle. The V gene's germline CDR1 is ENHRY and CDR2 SYGVKD. The CDR3 spans 15 residues. The DNA for the CDR3 is TGTGCCATCAGTGAGTCGGCAGGGGGGATGGACATTCAGTACTTC. Protein: CAISESAGGMDIQYF.

With respect to this clone: The sample carries other DNA sequences with the same CDR3. V usage is TRBV30 and J usage is TRBJ1-5; 10 bases match TRBD1. This CDR3 has 13 amino acids. Trimming cost V 3 bases and J 5 bases; bases outside gene matches: 1. The V gene's germline CDR1 is GTSNPN and CDR2 SVGIG (reference sequence). CDR3 sequence reads: CAWSGTGDQPQHF. In DNA, the CDR3 is TGTGCCTGGAGCGGGACAGGGGATCAGCCCCAGCATTTT.

This clone was seen only once. V and J are TRBV19 and TRBJ2-4, with 7 positions matching TRBD2. Germline V lookup: CDR1 LNHDA, CDR2 SQIVND (reference sequence). This CDR3 has 20 amino acids. Germline trimming cut 3 bases from V and 0 bases from J; bases unmatched to any gene: 17. DNA for the CDR3: TGTGCCAGTAGTATGCTATTACTCGCGGGAGAAAGGCTAGCCAAAAACATTCAGTACTTC. Amino acid sequence: CASSMLLLAGERLAKNIQYF.

The chain joins TRBV19 to TRBJ2-3; 10 bases are a match to TRBD2. Unmatched junction bases numbered 7, after V lost 5 bases and J lost 2 bases. The CDR3 loop spans 16 amino acids. The germline CDR1 and CDR2 sequences are LNHDA and SQIVND (reference sequence). The CDR3 coding sequence is TGTGCCAGTAGTTTCGTAGCGGGGGGTCTCACAGATACGCAGTATTTT. Its protein is CASSFVAGGLTDTQYF.

This clone was seen only once. The V gene is TRBV25-1, the J gene TRBJ2-7; 7 nucleotides match TRBD2. V trimming: 8 bases; J trimming: 2 bases; junction bases outside the gene matches: 6. This CDR3 comprises 13 residues. Germline V lookup: CDR1 MGHDK, CDR2 SYGVNS. The CDR3 region has the DNA TGTGCCAGCTCGAGCGGGACCACCTACGAGCAGTACTTC. Translated, it gives CASSSGTTYEQYF.

This clone was seen once. The chain joins TRBV19 to TRBJ2-1, with 11 positions matching TRBD1. V trimming: 3 bases; J trimming: 6 bases; junction bases outside the gene matches: 4. The CDR3 contains 15 residues. Germline CDR1 reads LNHDA; CDR2 reads SQIVND (reference sequence). The CDR3 region is CASSIPGTGGNEQFF. CDR3 bases: TGTGCCAGTAGTATCCCCGGGACAGGGGGCAATGAGCAGTTCTTC.

Worth noting for this clone: Other DNA sequences in this sample translate to the same CDR3. Here the CDR3 DNA reads TGTGCCAGCAGTCTACAGGGGAACTATGGCTACACCTTC. It codes for CASSLQGNYGYTF. V usage is TRBV27 and J usage is TRBJ1-2; 7 bases are shared with TRBD1. The V gene end was trimmed by 5 bases and the J gene end by 2 bases; junction bases not matched to a gene: 2. The CDR3 spans 13 residues. Germline V CDR1 and CDR2: MNHEY, SMNVEV (reference sequence).

V is TRBV19 and J is TRBJ2-1, with 8 positions matching TRBD2. V lost 6 bases, J lost 0 bases, and 16 bases stayed unmatched. Germline V gene sequence: CDR1 LNHDA, CDR2 SQIVND (reference sequence). CDR3 length: 19 residues. CDR3 in amino acids: CASSPPNSGIKSSYNEQFF. The CDR3 region has the DNA TGTGCCAGTAGCCCACCTAATAGCGGGATTAAGAGCTCCTACAATGAGCAGTTCTTC.

The chain has TRBV7-9 and TRBJ2-7; 10 bases map to TRBD1. The CDR3 sequence is 15 residues long. Germline V CDR1 and CDR2: SEHNR, FQNEAQ (reference sequence). With 5 bases clipped from V and 6 bases from J, the junction kept 10 bases outside the gene matches. CDR3 DNA: TGTGCCAGCAGCGAACCGGGACAGGGGTCGCGCGAGCAGTACTTC. Translated, it gives CASSEPGQGSREQYF. Variable domain in full (rest from reference TRBV7-9 and TRBJ2-7): DTGVSQNPRHKITKRGQNVTFRCDPISEHNRLYWYRQTLGQGPEFLTYFQNEAQLEKSRLLSDRFSAERPKGSFSTLEIQRTEQGDSAMYLCASSEPGQGSREQYFGPGTRLTVT.

The chain employs TRBV10-3 and TRBJ2-5; 7 bases map to TRBD2. Trimming removed 3 bases from V and 3 bases from J; junction bases left unmatched: 4. This CDR3 comprises 14 residues. From germline, CDR1 is ENHRY and CDR2 SYGVKD. In DNA, the CDR3 is TGTGCCATCAGTGATGGGGGGGGGAAAGAGACCCAGTACTTC. Encoded protein: CAISDGGGKETQYF.

This clone appeared once. V gene TRBV19 combines with J gene TRBJ1-6; TRBD1 matches at 7 bases. CDR3 length: 18 amino acids. Per the germline V gene, CDR1 is LNHDA and CDR2 is SQIVND (reference sequence). V was pared by 8 bases and J by 7 bases, with 20 bases of the junction left unmatched. The CDR3 loop is CASSPGQYYGGRNSPLHF. CDR3 sequence (DNA): TGTGCCAGTTCTCCGGGACAGTATTATGGGGGCCGAAATTCACCCCTCCACTTT. The whole variable domain, filled in from reference TRBV19 and TRBJ1-6, reads DGGITQSPKYLFRKEGQNVTLSCEQNLNHDAMYWYRQDPGQGLRLIYYSQIVNDFQKGDIAEGYSVSREKKESFPLTVTSAQKNPTAFYLCASSPGQYYGGRNSPLHFGNGTRLTVT.

The rearrangement uses TRBV18 and TRBJ1-6, with TRBD1 as a possible D gene (5 bases). V was cut by 3 bases and J by 7 bases, with 13 bases left in between. Germline loops: CDR1 KGHSH, CDR2 LQKENI. There are 15 residues in the CDR3. CDR3 loop: CASSPRVYQNSPLHF. CDR3 nucleotide sequence: TGTGCCAGCTCACCCAGGGTATATCAGAATTCACCCCTCCACTTT. Full variable domain (rest looked up from reference TRBV18 and TRBJ1-6): NAGVMQNPRHLVRRRGQEARLRCSPMKGHSHVYWYRQLPEEGLKFMVYLQKENIIDESGMPKERFSAEFPKEGPSILRIQQVVRGDSAAYFCASSPRVYQNSPLHFGNGTRLTVT.

Turning to this clone: An end of the junction differs from the germline gene, which may be a read error. The rearrangement uses TRBV7-7 and TRBJ2-1; 13 nucleotides agree with TRBD2. This CDR3 has 15 residues. Germline lookup yields CDR1 SSHAT and CDR2 FNYEAQ (reference sequence). In DNA form, the CDR3 reads TGTGCTAGCAGCAAAGGACTAGCGGGGGACAATGAGCAGTTCTTC. It codes for CASSKGLAGDNEQFF.

The chain employs TRBV27 and TRBJ2-7; D possibly corresponds to TRBD1 (5 bases). The CDR3 is made up of 15 amino acids. The germline V gene encodes CDR1 MNHEY and CDR2 SMNVEV (reference sequence). V was trimmed by 3 bases and J by 2 bases, leaving 14 bases between them. The CDR3 here is CASSLGLSRTYEQYF. The CDR3 DNA reads TGTGCCAGCAGTTTGGGGCTTTCCAGGACCTACGAGCAGTACTTC.

The chain combines TRBV12-5 with TRBJ1-4; TRBD1 matches at 7 bases. The CDR3 loop spans 18 amino acids. V was clipped by 4 bases and J by 0 bases; unmatched bases: 11. Germline CDR1 reads LGHNT; CDR2 reads FRNRAP. CDR3: CASGSDRMHEATNEKLFF. In DNA form, the CDR3 reads TGTGCTAGTGGTTCGGACAGGATGCATGAAGCAACTAATGAAAAACTGTTTTTT.

The chain combines TRBV16 with TRBJ2-7; unclear D gene. V was shortened by 2 bases and J by 6 bases, with 11 bases between the two germline ends. Germline V gene lookup returns CDR1 KGHSY and CDR2 FQNENV. This CDR3 has 13 amino acids. The CDR3 is CASSQARISEQYF. Here the CDR3 DNA reads TGTGCCAGCAGCCAAGCTAGAATTTCCGAGCAGTACTTC.